This TCR beta chain emerged from a study of blood T cell repertoires in COVID-19. Generated by immunoSEQ multiplex PCR, the TCRdb table keeps only in-frame clones and is missing some. The sample yields roughly 54,000 clones, roughly nine tenths seen once. The CDR3 contains 15 residues. Germline loops: CDR1 KGHSH, CDR2 LQKENI. Trimming stripped 1 base from V and 3 bases from J, with 13 bases between. The sequence derives from a woman in her sixties or seventies with active or convalescent COVID-19. V gene TRBV18 combines with J gene TRBJ2-7, with D possibly TRBD2 on 6 matching bases. Sequenced: peripheral blood. The CDR3 coding sequence is TGTGCCAGCTCACCACGGCAGGGCGGGAACTACGAGCAGTACTTC. This translates into CASSPRQGGNYEQYF.